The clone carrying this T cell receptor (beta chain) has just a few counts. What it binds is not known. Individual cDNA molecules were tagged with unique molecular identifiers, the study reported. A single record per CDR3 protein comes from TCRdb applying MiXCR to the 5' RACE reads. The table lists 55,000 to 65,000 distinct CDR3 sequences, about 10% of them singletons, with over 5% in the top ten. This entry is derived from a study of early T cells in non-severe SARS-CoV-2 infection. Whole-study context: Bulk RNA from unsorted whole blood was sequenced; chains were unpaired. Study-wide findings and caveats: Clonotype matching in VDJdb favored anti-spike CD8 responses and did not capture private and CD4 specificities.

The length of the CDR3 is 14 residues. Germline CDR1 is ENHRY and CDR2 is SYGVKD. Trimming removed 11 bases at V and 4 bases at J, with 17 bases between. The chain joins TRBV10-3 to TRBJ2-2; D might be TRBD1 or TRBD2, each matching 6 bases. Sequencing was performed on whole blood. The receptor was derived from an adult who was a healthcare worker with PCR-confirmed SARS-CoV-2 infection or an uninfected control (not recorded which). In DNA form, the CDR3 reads TGTGCCTCCGAGAGGGGGGTAGTCACCGGGGAGCTGTTTTTT. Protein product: CASERGVVTGELFF.